This TCR beta chain was captured in a study of identical twins (TCRdb year 2016). For context, the study as a whole: TCR alpha and beta repertoires from monozygotic twins, unrelated adults of various ages and cord blood were deep-sequenced to test whether fetal clonotypes persist. To rule out contamination, replicate twin experiments were performed at different times with different library preparation protocols. Findings and caveats that apply to the study as a whole: Compared with coincidental sharing between unrelated individuals, out-of-frame TCR alpha sequences shared between twins had an excess of sequences with low generation probability. A weaker excess of twin sharing was found in beta out-of-frame sequences because the signal-to-noise ratio was lowered by fewer shared sequences. Fewer insertions were carried by abundant cord blood beta clonotypes; a weaker similar trend was observed in young adult naive repertoires, while no such trend was observed in memory repertoires. Out-of-frame TCR alpha sharing in monozygotic twins was systematically underestimated by recombination models, whereas sharing between unrelated individuals was in agreement with the recombination models. Invariant T cells such as MAIT and iNKT could partly confound zero-insertion analyses, although diverse VJ usage argued against such confounding for most clonotypes. Conclusions relied on cross-sectional statistical analysis, since the same donors could not be followed over many years.

This clonotype was seen a few times. Which antigen it targets is not known. No base qualities exist here, and no much larger clone lies one base off it. Every donor was a healthy Caucasian. The twin cohort consisted of three pairs of female monozygotic twins, all aged roughly 18 to 30 years. RNA for TCR libraries was isolated from peripheral blood mononuclear cells. V and J are truncated by 3 bases and 1 base respectively, leaving an intervening sequence of 6 bases. CDR3 length: 14 amino acids, cysteine to phenylalanine. Left in the record is the CDR3 DNA by itself, 42 bases read in frame from the first base. Taken from the germline V gene, the CDR1 and CDR2 loops are SGHAT and FQNNGV. Library method: 5' RACE. Sequencing was carried out with an Illumina HiSeq 2000. Template switching introduced a universal primer binding site; the final cDNA contained a unique molecular identifier, enabling accurate counting of TCR cDNA molecules. First-strand cDNA for TCR alpha and beta chains was synthesized from specific primers in the conserved constant-segment region. Each cDNA library was double barcoded, with a SMART-Mk sample barcode plus Illumina barcodes, to control for contamination. TruSeq adapter sequences, together with Illumina sample barcodes, were added in two successive PCR steps. TCR alpha and beta cDNA libraries were sequenced on the Illumina HiSeq platform with custom primers. As for the original processing: Raw reads were processed with MiGEC to extract unique molecular identifiers, and MiXCR was used to determine CDR3 positions. For each individual, recombination models were inferred using an EM algorithm with the repgenHMM and IGoR tools. Shared clonotype analysis was performed with the tcR package in R, normalizing sharing by the product of cloneset sizes. To study raw recombination free of thymic and clonal selection effects, out-of-frame nonproductive sequences were analyzed. TCRdb reprocessed the public reads (quality trimming at Q25 with fastp, clone calling with MiXCR) and kept in-frame beta chains. Each CDR3 protein appears once, grouped with its most common genes and DNA. TCRdb's processing, not the authors', yielded these V and J calls. The table for this sample lists roughly 630,000 distinct CDR3 sequences; about 7% of them were counted only once. The leading ten clones occupy 1.6% of the sample.

Separately, the same data were catalogued under a study of yellow fever vaccine responses in identical twins. Per the second study: The authors reported that the T cell response to vaccination in identical twins appeared partly convergent and partly personalized. In the study, vaccine-responding T cell clones were precisely tracked in identical twins.

Sequences were obtained from PBMCs. Here the chain combines TRBV11-2 and TRBJ1-4; 5 matching bases give a weak D call of TRBD1. The sequence was obtained from a young woman in good health. The CDR3 region reads CASSFGQTNEKLFF. Here is the DNA: TGTGCCAGCAGCTTTGGACAAACTAATGAAAAACTGTTTTTT.